Below are 24 T cell receptor beta chains sequenced from a single sample in a study of shared clonotypes between healthy human individuals. Repertoires were generated with immunoSEQ multiplex PCR, while TCRdb's copy carries only in-frame clones and drops some. This sample yields about 610,000 clones, of which approximately 97% are seen a single time; around 0.057% belongs to the top ten. The sequenced sample was naive CD4+ T cells sorted from blood. As for subset: CD45RA+ positively selected. Receptor source: a woman under 40 in good health.

The rearrangement uses TRBV11-3 and TRBJ1-1; D is perhaps TRBD1 (5 bases). The V gene lost 3 bases and the J gene lost 1 base, with 12 bases spanning the gap. CDR3 length equals 15 residues. CDR1 is SGHNT and CDR2 is YENEEA in the germline V gene. Here the CDR3 DNA reads TGTGCCAGCAGCTTTGCGACAGAACCGAACACTGAAGCTTTCTTT. This translates into CASSFATEPNTEAFF.

This CDR3 reads CASSFTGTSSNIQYF. CDR3 sequence (DNA): TGTGCCAGCAGTTTTACCGGGACTAGCTCAAACATTCAGTACTTC. The V gene is TRBV27, the J gene TRBJ2-4; 9 bases match TRBD2. The CDR3 length is 15 residues. Germline V gene lookup returns CDR1 MNHEY and CDR2 SMNVEV (reference sequence). The V gene end was trimmed by 3 bases and the J gene end by 6 bases; junction bases not matched to a gene: 6.

Comment on this clone: Other DNA sequences in this sample translate to the same CDR3. This chain connects TRBV19 to TRBJ2-5; 11 bases fit TRBD1. The CDR3 is made up of 14 amino acids. CDR1 is LNHDA and CDR2 is SQIVND in the germline V gene (reference sequence). After removal of 6 bases from V and 5 bases from J, the junction contained 5 bases not matched to a gene. For the CDR3, the DNA is TGTGCCAGTAGCCGGACAGGGGGCGGTGAGACCCAGTACTTC. This gives the protein CASSRTGGGETQYF. Combining the CDR3 with reference TRBV19 and TRBJ2-5 gives the whole variable domain DGGITQSPKYLFRKEGQNVTLSCEQNLNHDAMYWYRQDPGQGLRLIYYSQIVNDFQKGDIAEGYSVSREKKESFPLTVTSAQKNPTAFYLCASSRTGGGETQYFGPGTRLLVL.

This chain connects TRBV18 to TRBJ1-3, with 10 bases lining up with TRBD1. This CDR3 spans 15 amino acids. CDR1 KGHSH and CDR2 LQKENI come from the germline V gene. The V and J ends lost 6 bases and 4 bases, in that order; junction bases with no gene match: 6. This CDR3 is CASSRQGADGNTIYF. In DNA form, the CDR3 reads TGTGCCAGCTCCAGACAGGGGGCGGACGGAAACACCATATATTTT.

The rearrangement uses TRBV6-1 and TRBJ2-7, with a tentative D call TRBD1 (6 bases). This CDR3 is 17 amino acids long. Germline V gene sequence: CDR1 MNHNS, CDR2 SASEGT. V was cut by 0 bases and J by 4 bases, with 19 bases left in between. CDR3 coding DNA: TGTGCCAGCAGTGAAGCTGGGGGCTGGCTTGGCTTTTACGAGCAGTACTTC. Protein: CASSEAGGWLGFYEQYF.

This clone was detected once. The chain couples TRBV28 to TRBJ1-2; D is unresolved. Germline values: CDR1 MDHEN, CDR2 SYDVKM. The CDR3 has 12 amino acids. The V and J ends lost 1 base and 10 bases respectively, with 10 bases between them. The CDR3: CASSLSGFDYTF. The DNA of the CDR3 is TGTGCCAGCAGTTTATCGGGATTCGACTACACCTTC.

Only one count was recorded for this clone. J is TRBJ2-7 and V is TRBV10-2, with a weak D call TRBD1 (6 bases). The CDR3 is 13 amino acids. Deletions cut 6 bases from V and 7 bases from J, with 16 bases between. Germline-derived CDR1 and CDR2 are WSHSY and SAAADI. CDR3 nucleotides: TGCGCCAGCAGGGGGGCTTTCGTGGCTGAGCAGTACTTC. Translated, it gives CASRGAFVAEQYF.

The V gene is TRBV6-1, the J gene TRBJ1-1; no firm D call. This CDR3 has 13 residues. The V gene's germline CDR1 is MNHNS and CDR2 SASEGT. V was trimmed by 1 base and J by 1 base, leaving 4 bases between them. CDR3 sequence: CASSEGWNTEAFF. The CDR3, as DNA: TGTGCCAGCAGTGAAGGCTGGAACACTGAAGCTTTCTTT.

This chain connects TRBV7-8 to TRBJ1-5; a possible D gene is TRBD1 (5 bases). The CDR3 length is 14 residues. V lost 0 bases, J lost 2 bases, and 5 bases lay in between. Germline CDR1 SGHVS, CDR2 FQNEAQ. The DNA of the CDR3 is TGTGCCAGCAGCTTAGCCAGGGGCAATCAGCCCCAGCATTTT. Its translation is CASSLARGNQPQHF.

The chain links TRBV5-4 to TRBJ2-3, with 11 bases identical to TRBD2. The CDR3 runs to 16 residues. J was trimmed by 3 bases and V by 5 bases; bases with no gene match: 8. Germline CDR1 reads SGHNT; CDR2 reads YYREEE (reference sequence). The CDR3 is CASSSRASGRTDTQYF. The CDR3 DNA is TGTGCCAGCAGTTCGCGGGCTAGCGGGAGGACAGATACGCAGTATTTT.

In this sample, this clone turned up a few times. The chain joins TRBV14 to TRBJ2-7; D uncertain. This CDR3 spans 11 amino acids. Germline V gene lookup returns CDR1 SGHDN and CDR2 FVKESK. The V gene lost 2 bases and the J gene lost 3 bases, with 2 bases spanning the gap. CDR3 nucleotides: TGTGCCAGCAGCCAACTCTACGAGCAGTACTTC. Protein: CASSQLYEQYF.

V usage is TRBV7-2 and J usage is TRBJ2-3; D may be TRBD2 (5 bases). The germline CDR1 and CDR2 sequences are SGHTA and FQGNSA. CDR3 length equals 16 residues. V was clipped by 2 bases and J by 5 bases, with 17 bases between them. This chain's CDR3 is CASSLSEGRFIDTQYF. The CDR3, as DNA: TGTGCCAGCAGCTTATCCGAGGGCCGATTTATAGATACGCAGTATTTT.

The chain combines TRBV5-1 with TRBJ2-1; maybe TRBD2 (6 bases). The CDR3 covers 14 residues. Trimming removed 3 bases at V and 6 bases at J, with 13 bases between. Germline CDR1 is SGHRS and CDR2 is YFSETQ. The CDR3 DNA follows: TGCGCCAGCAGCTATGGTGGAGGGCGCAATGAGCAGTTCTTC. It is translated as CASSYGGGRNEQFF.

The chain links TRBV4-1 to TRBJ2-7; the D call may be TRBD1 or TRBD2 (5 bases each). The germline V gene encodes CDR1 MGHRA and CDR2 YSYEKL. With 4 bases removed from V and 0 bases from J, the gap between germline ends came to 16 bases. This CDR3 has 16 residues. CDR3 residues: CASSRQRTGSSYEQYF. CDR3 DNA sequence: TGCGCCAGCAGCCGACAGAGAACGGGGAGCTCCTACGAGCAGTACTTC.

This chain uses TRBV5-1 with TRBJ2-2, with D uncertain. The CDR3 extends over 13 amino acids. Germline V gives CDR1 SGHRS, CDR2 YFSETQ. The V end was cut by 5 bases, the J end by 1 base, with 6 bases between. The CDR3 loop is CASSTMNTGELFF. DNA for the CDR3: TGCGCCAGCAGTACAATGAACACCGGGGAGCTGTTTTTT.

The chain links TRBV6-1 to TRBJ2-7, with 12 bases that match TRBD2. After removal of 5 bases from V and 6 bases from J, the junction contained 8 bases not matched to a gene. CDR3 length equals 15 residues. The germline V gene has CDR1 MNHNS and CDR2 SASEGT. CDR3 in amino acids: CASSRRLAGEGEQYF. The CDR3, as DNA: TGTGCCAGCAGTAGACGACTAGCGGGAGAGGGCGAGCAGTACTTC.

V usage is TRBV28 and J usage is TRBJ2-7; TRBD1 matches 8 bases. CDR1 MDHEN and CDR2 SYDVKM come from the germline V gene. The CDR3 sequence is 15 residues long. After removal of 6 bases from V and 3 bases from J, the junction contained 10 bases not matched to a gene. CDR3 DNA sequence: TGTGCCAGCAGCTTAGATGGACAGGGCGTCTACGAGCAGTACTTC. It yields the protein CASSLDGQGVYEQYF.

This sequence joins TRBV11-2 and TRBJ2-7; D is possibly TRBD1 or TRBD2 (5 bases each). With 0 bases removed from V and 3 bases from J, the gap between germline ends came to 15 bases. Germline CDR1 is SGHAT and CDR2 is FQNNGV. The CDR3 covers 16 residues. The CDR3 is CASSLESGPIFYEQYF. CDR3 DNA sequence: TGTGCCAGCAGCTTAGAATCGGGGCCAATTTTCTACGAGCAGTACTTC.

V and J are TRBV9 and TRBJ2-2; D not resolved. This CDR3 contains 13 residues. Germline-derived CDR1 and CDR2 are SGDLS and YYNGEE. The germline V and J ends were trimmed by 1 base and 4 bases, with 5 bases remaining between them. CDR3 DNA sequence: TGTGCCAGCAGCGTAAGCGTCACCGGGGAGCTGTTTTTT. Protein product: CASSVSVTGELFF.

The gene calls are TRBV7-6 and TRBJ1-1; possibly TRBD1 for D (5 bases). CDR3 length: 14 residues. Between the trimmed V and J ends, which lost 5 bases and 1 base, there was a span of 11 bases. Germline V CDR1 and CDR2: SGHVS, FNYEAQ. CDR3 residues: CASSRGTENTEAFF. The CDR3 nucleotides are TGTGCCAGCAGCAGAGGGACGGAGAACACTGAAGCTTTCTTT.

This clone appeared once. The chain couples TRBV10-3 to TRBJ1-1; D unclear. The CDR3 totals 17 residues. Trimming pared 0 bases from V and 8 bases from J, leaving 22 bases between. Germline CDR1 reads ENHRY; CDR2 reads SYGVKD. CDR3 protein: CAISESARPLMIREAFF. The CDR3 DNA reads TGTGCCATCAGTGAGTCGGCGCGACCCCTTATGATCCGGGAAGCTTTCTTT.

The chain is built from TRBV7-9 and TRBJ2-3; 10 bases map to TRBD2. Germline trimming cut 5 bases from V and 3 bases from J; bases unmatched to any gene: 5. This CDR3 spans 15 amino acids. From germline, CDR1 is SEHNR and CDR2 FQNEAQ (reference sequence). CDR3 nucleotide sequence: TGTGCCAGCAGCCCCGGACTAGCGGAAACAGATACGCAGTATTTT. This sequence encodes CASSPGLAETDTQYF.

J is TRBJ1-3 and V is TRBV6-5; D gene uncertain. The germline V gene encodes CDR1 MNHEY and CDR2 SVGAGI. The CDR3 consists of 13 residues. Trimming removed 2 bases at V and 8 bases at J, with 10 bases between. Here the CDR3 reads CASSYDTADTIYF. The CDR3 DNA is TGTGCCAGCAGTTACGACACGGCAGACACCATATATTTT.

This clone was detected once. The chain couples TRBV6-1 to TRBJ1-3; maybe TRBD1 (6 bases). V lost 3 bases to trimming and J lost 9 bases, with 18 bases between them. Germline CDR1 reads MNHNS; CDR2 reads SASEGT. The CDR3 is made up of 15 amino acids. For the CDR3, the DNA is TGTGCCAGCAGTGACAGGGGACTCTGGGATGGCACCATATATTTT. Its protein product is CASSDRGLWDGTIYF.